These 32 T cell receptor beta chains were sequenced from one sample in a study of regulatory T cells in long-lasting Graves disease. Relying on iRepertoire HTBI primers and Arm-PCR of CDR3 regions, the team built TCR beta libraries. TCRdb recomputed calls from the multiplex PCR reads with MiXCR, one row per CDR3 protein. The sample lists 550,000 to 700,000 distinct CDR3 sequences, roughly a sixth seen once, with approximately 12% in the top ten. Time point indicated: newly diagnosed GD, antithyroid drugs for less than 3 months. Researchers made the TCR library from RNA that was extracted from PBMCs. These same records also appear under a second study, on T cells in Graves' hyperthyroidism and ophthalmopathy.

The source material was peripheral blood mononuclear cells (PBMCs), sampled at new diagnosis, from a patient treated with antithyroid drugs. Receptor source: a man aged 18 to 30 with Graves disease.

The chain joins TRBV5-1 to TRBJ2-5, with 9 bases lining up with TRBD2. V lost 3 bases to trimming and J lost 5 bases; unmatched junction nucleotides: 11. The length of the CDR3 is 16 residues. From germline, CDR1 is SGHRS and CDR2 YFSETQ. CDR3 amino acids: CASSSTIAGVGETQYF. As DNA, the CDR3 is TGCGCCAGCAGCTCAACTATAGCGGGAGTCGGGGAGACCCAGTACTTC.

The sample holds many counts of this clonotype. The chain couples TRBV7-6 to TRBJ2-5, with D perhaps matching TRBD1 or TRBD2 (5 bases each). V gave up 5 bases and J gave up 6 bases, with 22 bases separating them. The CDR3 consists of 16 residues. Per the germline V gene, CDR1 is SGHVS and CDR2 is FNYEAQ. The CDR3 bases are TGTGCCAGCAGCCCCGCTGACAGCGAGGGCGAGAAGACCCAGTACTTC. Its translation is CASSPADSEGEKTQYF.

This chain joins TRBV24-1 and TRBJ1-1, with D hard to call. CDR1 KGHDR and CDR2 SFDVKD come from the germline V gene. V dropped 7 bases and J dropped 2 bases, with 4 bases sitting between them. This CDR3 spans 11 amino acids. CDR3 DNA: TGTGCCACCAGAGGTAACACTGAAGCTTTCTTT. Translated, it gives CATRGNTEAFF.

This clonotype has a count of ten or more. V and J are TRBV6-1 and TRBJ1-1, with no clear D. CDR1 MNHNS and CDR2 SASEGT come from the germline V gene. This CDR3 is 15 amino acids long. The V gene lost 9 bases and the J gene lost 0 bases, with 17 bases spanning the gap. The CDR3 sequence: CASCDGAQLNTEAFF. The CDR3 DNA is TGTGCCAGTTGTGACGGTGCACAGTTGAACACTGAAGCTTTCTTT.

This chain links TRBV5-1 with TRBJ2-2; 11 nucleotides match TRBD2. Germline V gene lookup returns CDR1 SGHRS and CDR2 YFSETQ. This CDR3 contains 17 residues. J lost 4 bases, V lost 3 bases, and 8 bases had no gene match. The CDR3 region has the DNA TGCGCCAGCAGCTCTGGACTAGCGGGCCCTCTCACCGGGGAGCTGTTTTTT. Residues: CASSSGLAGPLTGELFF.

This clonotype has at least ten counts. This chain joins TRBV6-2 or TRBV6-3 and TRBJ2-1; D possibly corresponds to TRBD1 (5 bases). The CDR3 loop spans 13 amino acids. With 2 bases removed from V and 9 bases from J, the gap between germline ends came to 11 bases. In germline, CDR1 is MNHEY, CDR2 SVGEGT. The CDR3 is CASSYGADSEQFF. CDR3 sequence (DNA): TGTGCCAGCAGTTACGGGGCAGATTCTGAGCAGTTCTTC.

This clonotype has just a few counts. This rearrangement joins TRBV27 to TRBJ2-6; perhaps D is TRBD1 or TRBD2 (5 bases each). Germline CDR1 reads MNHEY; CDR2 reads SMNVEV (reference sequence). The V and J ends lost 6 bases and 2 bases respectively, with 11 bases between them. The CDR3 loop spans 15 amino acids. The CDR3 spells CASSHGTAGANVLTF. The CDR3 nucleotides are TGTGCCAGCAGCCATGGGACCGCTGGGGCCAACGTCCTGACTTTC.

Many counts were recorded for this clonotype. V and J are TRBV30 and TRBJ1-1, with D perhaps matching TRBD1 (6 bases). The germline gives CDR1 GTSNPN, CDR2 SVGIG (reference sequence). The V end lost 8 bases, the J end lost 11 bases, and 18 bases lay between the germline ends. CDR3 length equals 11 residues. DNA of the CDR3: TGTGCCGGGGACGGGGGGCTAGAGGCTTTCTTT. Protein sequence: CAGDGGLEAFF.

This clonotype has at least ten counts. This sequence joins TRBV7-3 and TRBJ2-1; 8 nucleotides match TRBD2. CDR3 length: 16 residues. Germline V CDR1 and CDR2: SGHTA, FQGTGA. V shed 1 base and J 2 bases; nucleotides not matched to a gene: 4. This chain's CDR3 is CASSLNAGGAYNEQFF. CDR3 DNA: TGTGCCAGCAGCTTAAATGCGGGAGGTGCCTACAATGAGCAGTTCTTC.

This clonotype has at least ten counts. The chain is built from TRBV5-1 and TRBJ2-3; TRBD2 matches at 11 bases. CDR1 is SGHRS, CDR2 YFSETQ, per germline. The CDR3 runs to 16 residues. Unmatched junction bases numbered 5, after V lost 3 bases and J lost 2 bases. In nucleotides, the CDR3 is TGCGCCAGCAGCTCCGCGGGACTAGCGGTCACAGATACGCAGTATTTT. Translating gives CASSSAGLAVTDTQYF.

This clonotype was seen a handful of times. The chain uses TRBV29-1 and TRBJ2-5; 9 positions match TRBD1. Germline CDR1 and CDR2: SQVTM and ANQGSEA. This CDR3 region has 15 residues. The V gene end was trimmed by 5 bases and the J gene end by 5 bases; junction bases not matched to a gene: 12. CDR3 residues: CSVPPSRQGGETQYF. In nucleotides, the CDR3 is TGCAGCGTTCCTCCTTCAAGACAGGGGGGTGAGACCCAGTACTTC.

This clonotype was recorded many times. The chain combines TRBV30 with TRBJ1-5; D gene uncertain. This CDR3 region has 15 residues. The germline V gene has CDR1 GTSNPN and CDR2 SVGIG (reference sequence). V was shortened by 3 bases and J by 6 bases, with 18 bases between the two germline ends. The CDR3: CAWSPGLSSGQPQHF. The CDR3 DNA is TGTGCCTGGAGCCCCGGTTTATCCTCTGGTCAGCCCCAGCATTTT.

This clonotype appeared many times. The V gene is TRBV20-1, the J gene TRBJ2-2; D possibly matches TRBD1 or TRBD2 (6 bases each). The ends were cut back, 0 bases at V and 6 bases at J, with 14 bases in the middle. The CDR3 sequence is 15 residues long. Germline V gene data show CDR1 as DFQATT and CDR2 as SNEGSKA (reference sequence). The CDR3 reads CSARDWGADPGELFF. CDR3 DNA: TGCAGTGCTAGAGATTGGGGGGCAGATCCCGGGGAGCTGTTTTTT.

The CDR3 sequence: CAWSGGGPGEPQHF. Here the CDR3 DNA reads TGTGCCTGGAGTGGTGGGGGGCCGGGGGAGCCCCAGCATTTT. This rearrangement joins TRBV30 to TRBJ1-5, with D maybe TRBD1 (6 bases). Germline assignment: CDR1 GTSNPN and CDR2 SVGIG (reference sequence). This CDR3 contains 14 residues. The germline V and J ends were trimmed by 1 base and 8 bases, with 15 bases remaining between them.

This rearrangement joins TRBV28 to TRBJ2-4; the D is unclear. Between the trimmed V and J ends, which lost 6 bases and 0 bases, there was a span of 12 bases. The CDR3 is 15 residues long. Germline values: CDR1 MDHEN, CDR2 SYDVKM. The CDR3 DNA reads TGTGCCAGCAGGACCGGGTCCTTAGCCAAAAACATTCAGTACTTC. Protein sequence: CASRTGSLAKNIQYF.

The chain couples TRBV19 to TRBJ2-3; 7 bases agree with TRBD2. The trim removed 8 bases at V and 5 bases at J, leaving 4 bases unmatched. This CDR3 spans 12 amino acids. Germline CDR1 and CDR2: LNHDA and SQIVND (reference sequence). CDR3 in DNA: TGTGCCAGTTGTTGCGGGAGAGATACGCAGTATTTT. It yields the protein CASCCGRDTQYF.

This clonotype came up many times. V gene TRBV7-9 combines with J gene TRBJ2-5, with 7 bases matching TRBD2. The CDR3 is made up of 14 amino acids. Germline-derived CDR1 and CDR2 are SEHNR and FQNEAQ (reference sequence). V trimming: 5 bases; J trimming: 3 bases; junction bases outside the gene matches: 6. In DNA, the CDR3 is TGTGCCAGCAGCGTTCCTAGCGGAAAAGAGACCCAGTACTTC. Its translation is CASSVPSGKETQYF.

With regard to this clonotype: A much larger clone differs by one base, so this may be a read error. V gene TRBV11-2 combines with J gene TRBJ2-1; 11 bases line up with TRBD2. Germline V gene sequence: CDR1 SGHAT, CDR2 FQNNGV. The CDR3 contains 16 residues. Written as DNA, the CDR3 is TGTGCCAGCAACTTAGTAATTAGCGGGAGGGGAGATGAGCAGTTCTTC. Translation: CASNLVISGRGDEQFF.

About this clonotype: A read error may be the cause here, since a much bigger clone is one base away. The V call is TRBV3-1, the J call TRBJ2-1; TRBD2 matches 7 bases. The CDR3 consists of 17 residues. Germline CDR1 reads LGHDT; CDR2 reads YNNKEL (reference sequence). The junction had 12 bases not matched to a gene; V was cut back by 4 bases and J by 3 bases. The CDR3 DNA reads TGTGCCAGCAGCCGACAGCCAGCGGGATCAGGCTACAATGAGCAGTTCTTC. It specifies CASSRQPAGSGYNEQFF.

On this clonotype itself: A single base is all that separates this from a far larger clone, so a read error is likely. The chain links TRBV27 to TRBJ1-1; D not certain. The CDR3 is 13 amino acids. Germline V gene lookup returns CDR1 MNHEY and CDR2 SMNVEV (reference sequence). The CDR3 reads CASSPLMNTEALF. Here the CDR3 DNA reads TGTGCCAGCAGTCCGCTCATGAACACTGAAGCTCTCTTT.

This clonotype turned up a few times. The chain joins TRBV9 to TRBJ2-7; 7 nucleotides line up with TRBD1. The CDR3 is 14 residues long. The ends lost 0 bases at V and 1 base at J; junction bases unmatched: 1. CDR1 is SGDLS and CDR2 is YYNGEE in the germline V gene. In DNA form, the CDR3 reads TGTGCCAGCAGCGTAGGGGGACAGTCCTACGAGCAGTACTTC. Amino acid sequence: CASSVGGQSYEQYF.

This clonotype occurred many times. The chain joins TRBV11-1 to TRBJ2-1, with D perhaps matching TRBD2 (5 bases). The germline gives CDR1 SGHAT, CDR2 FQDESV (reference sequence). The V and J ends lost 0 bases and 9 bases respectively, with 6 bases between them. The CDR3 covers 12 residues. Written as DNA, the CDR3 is TGTGCCAGCAGCTTAGCGGGAGTTGAGCAGTTCTTC. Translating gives CASSLAGVEQFF.

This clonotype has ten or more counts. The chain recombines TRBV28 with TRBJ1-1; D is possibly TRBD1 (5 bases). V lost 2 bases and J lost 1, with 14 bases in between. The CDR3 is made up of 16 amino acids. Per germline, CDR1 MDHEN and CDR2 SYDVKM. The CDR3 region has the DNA TGTGCCAGCAGTTTAAGATCCGGCCAGGGGAACACTGAAGCTTTCTTT. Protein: CASSLRSGQGNTEAFF.

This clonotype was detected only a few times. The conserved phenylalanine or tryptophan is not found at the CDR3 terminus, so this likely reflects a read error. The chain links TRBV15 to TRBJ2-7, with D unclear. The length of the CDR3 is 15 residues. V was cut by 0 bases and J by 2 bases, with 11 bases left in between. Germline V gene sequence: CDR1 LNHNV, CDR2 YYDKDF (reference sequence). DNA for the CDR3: TGTGCCACCAGCAGAGATCTTGGCAGGACCTACGAGCAGTACCTC. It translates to CATSRDLGRTYEQYL.

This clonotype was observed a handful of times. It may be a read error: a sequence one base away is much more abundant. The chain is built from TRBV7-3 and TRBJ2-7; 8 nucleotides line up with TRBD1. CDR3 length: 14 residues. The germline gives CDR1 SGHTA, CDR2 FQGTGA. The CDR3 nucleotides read TGTGCCAGCAGCCTAGGACAGGGTAACTACAAGCAGTACTTC. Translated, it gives CASSLGQGNYKQYF. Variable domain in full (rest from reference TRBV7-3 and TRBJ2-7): GAGVSQTPSNKVTEKGKYVELRCDPISGHTALYWYRQSLGQGPEFLIYFQGTGAADDSGLPNDRFFAVRPEGSVSTLKIQRTERGDSAVYLCASSLGQGNYKQYFGPGTRLTVT.

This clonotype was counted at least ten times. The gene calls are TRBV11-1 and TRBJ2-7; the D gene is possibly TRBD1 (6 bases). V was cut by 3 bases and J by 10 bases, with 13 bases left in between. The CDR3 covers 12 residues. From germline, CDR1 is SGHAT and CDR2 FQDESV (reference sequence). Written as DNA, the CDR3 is TGTGCCAGCAGCTTCGAGGGACAACTACAGTACTTC. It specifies CASSFEGQLQYF. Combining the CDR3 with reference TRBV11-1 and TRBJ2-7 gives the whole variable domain EAEVAQSPRYKITEKSQAVAFWCDPISGHATLYWYRQILGQGPELLVQFQDESVVDDSQLPKDRFSAERLKGVDSTLKIQPAELGDSAMYLCASSFEGQLQYFGPGTRLTVT.

CDR3 nucleotides: TGTGCCGGGGGGGAGACGGGAGTCGGAGAGACCCAGTACTTC. Its translation: CAGGETGVGETQYF. This chain links TRBV25-1 with TRBJ2-5; 7 bases agree with TRBD2. CDR3 size: 14 residues. V lost 11 bases, J lost 4 bases, and 13 bases stayed unmatched. The germline CDR1 and CDR2 sequences are MGHDK and SYGVNS.

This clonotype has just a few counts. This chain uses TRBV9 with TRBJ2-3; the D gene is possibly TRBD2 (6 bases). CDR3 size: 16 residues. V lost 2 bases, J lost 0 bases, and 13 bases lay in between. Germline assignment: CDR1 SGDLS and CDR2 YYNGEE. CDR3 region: CASSVGTQISTDTQYF. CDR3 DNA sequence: TGTGCCAGCAGCGTCGGGACTCAGATAAGCACAGATACGCAGTATTTT. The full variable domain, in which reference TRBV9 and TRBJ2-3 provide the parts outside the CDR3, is DSGVTQTPKHLITATGQRVTLRCSPRSGDLSVYWYQQSLDQGLQFLIQYYNGEERAKGNILERFSAQQFPDLHSELNLSSLELGDSALYFCASSVGTQISTDTQYFGPGTRLTVL.

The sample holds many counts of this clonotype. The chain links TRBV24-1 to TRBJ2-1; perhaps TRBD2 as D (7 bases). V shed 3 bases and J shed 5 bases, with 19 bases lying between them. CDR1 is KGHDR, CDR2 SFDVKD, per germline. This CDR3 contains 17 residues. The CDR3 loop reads CATSDGKSGGGDNEQFF. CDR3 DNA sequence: TGTGCCACCAGTGATGGAAAGTCGGGGGGCGGAGACAATGAGCAGTTCTTC.

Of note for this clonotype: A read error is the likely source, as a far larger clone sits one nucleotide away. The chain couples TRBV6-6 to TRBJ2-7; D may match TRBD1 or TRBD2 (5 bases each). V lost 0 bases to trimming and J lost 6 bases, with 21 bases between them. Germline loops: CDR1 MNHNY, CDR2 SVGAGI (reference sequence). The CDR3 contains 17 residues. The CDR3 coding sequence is TGTGCCAGCAGTTACTCGAGGTCGAAGGGACGGGGATCCGAGCAGTACTTC. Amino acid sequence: CASSYSRSKGRGSEQYF.

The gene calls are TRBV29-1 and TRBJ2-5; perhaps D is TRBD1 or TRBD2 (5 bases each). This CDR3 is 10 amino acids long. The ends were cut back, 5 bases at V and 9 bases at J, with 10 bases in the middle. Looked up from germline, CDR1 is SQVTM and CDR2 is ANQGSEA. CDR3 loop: CSVHVGAQYF. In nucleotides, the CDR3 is TGCAGCGTTCATGTGGGGGCCCAGTACTTC.

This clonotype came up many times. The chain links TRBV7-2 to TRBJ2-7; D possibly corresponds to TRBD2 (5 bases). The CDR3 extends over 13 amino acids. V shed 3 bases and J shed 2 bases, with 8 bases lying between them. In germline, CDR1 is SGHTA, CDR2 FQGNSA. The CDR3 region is CASSLRTPYEQYF. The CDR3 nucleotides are TGTGCCAGCAGCTTGAGGACTCCCTACGAGCAGTACTTC.